This TCR beta chain is from a study of molecular identifiers for immune sequencing clone quantification listed by TCRdb under 2018. Looking at the study overall: For a replicate experiment, RNA from around 20,000 or 99,000 naive CD8 T cells was divided into five aliquots, of which four were sequenced. This methods study used CD8 T cells to benchmark TCR RNA copy counting and molecular-identifier clustering-based TCR repertoire sequencing (MIDCIRS). Beyond this particular receptor, the publication reports: Spiked-in Jurkat TCR RNA (approximately 9 copies' worth), which is not part of the donor repertoire, was contained in the naive libraries. Identical TCR molecules sharing a barcode could cause highly expanded clone sizes to be underestimated. In CMV-specific effector cells, clones with more than 20 RNA copies contained over 97% of molecules, whereas in naive cells such clones contained under 1% of molecules. Modeling gave about 3.2 recovered TCR RNA copies per cell versus around 10 by digital PCR, implying around 31% capture efficiency. When barcode sub-clustering was left out, chimeric consensus sequences inflated TCR diversity, with chimeras reaching as high as 47%. Spiked-in Jurkat TCR RNA equal to a single cell's worth was reported to be detectable even within 1,200,000 naive CD8 T cells.

This clonotype was observed a single time. Its antigen has not been determined. Possible read error: a much larger clone is one base away. Libraries of naive CD8 T cells were built from anywhere between roughly 17,000 and 1,000,000 sorted cells, with 10%, 30% or 50% of the purified RNA used. Naive CD8 T cells, defined as CD8+CD4-CCR7+CD45RA+, were FACS-sorted into RLT Plus buffer on a BD FACSAria II. Detection sensitivity was tested by spiking Jurkat RNA equal to some 11 TCR copies' worth into samples containing roughly 17,000-1,100,000 naive CD8 T cells. CD8 T cells were enriched with RosetteSep CD8+ T Cell Enrichment Cocktail and Ficoll-Paque, followed by ACK red cell lysis. The method behind the library was PCR. Data came from an Illumina HiSeq 4000. Preparation of bulk TCR libraries followed a previously described approach, with the TCR primers listed in Table S5. Total RNA was purified with the Qiagen AllPrep DNA/RNA kit. Before analysis, reads from multiple sequencing runs of the same library were pooled. From the authors' description of their analysis: Reads were retained only if an exact TCR constant sequence was present, and the retained reads were trimmed to 150 nt and grouped according to their 12-nt molecular barcodes. Within each barcode group, reads were sub-clustered at a 15% Levenshtein threshold, and quality-weighted consensus sequences were built per RNA molecule. Non-functional sequences were excluded, and lower-count sequences lying one edit away from another sequence were also excluded. Based on a fit of two negative binomial distributions, barcode sub-clusters having less than 20% of the maximum read count were discarded. TCRdb trimmed the raw reads at Q25, called clones with MiXCR and kept productive beta chains. Merged by CDR3 protein, the rows form single entries marked with the most common genes and DNA. The V and J calls were determined by TCRdb, not by the authors. The sample contains 550,000 to 750,000 distinct CDR3 sequences, roughly 21% of them found a single time. The ten largest clones represent 0.75% to 0.95% of the sample.

This receptor was identified in a human donor in good health. Some libraries in this study had Jurkat cell RNA spiked in. The sequenced sample consisted of naive CD8+ T cells from blood, with Jurkat cell RNA spiked in. In light of the paper, this sample's cell subset or site label describes: FACS-sorted CD8+CD4-CCR7+CD45RA+ naive T cells.

CDR3 protein: CSARAPLAGSLYELYF. The nucleotides read TGCAGTGCTAGAGCCCCTCTAGCGGGGAGCCTCTACGAGCTGTACTTC. This sequence uses TRBV20-1 and TRBJ2-7; the central 9 bases match TRBD2. The CDR3 has 16 amino acids, counting the end cysteine and phenylalanine. Solely the CDR3 DNA is kept, with 48 bases framed from the first base. The germline V gene (reference sequence) gives CDR1 as DFQATT and CDR2 as SNEGSKA.